The 14 T cell receptor beta chains below come from one sample, sequenced in a study of identical twins. From the 5' RACE reads, TCRdb called clonotypes with MiXCR, one entry per CDR3 protein. This table holds around 690,000 distinct CDR3 sequences, around 20% found once. The same specimen was also included in a second study, on T cells expressing NK-cell markers.

Sequenced material: PBMCs. These receptors were obtained from a young woman in good health.

The J gene is TRBJ2-1, the V gene TRBV10-3; D might be TRBD1 (5 bases). The germline V gene encodes CDR1 ENHRY and CDR2 SYGVKD. The length of the CDR3 is 14 residues. The V end was cut by 5 bases, the J end by 10 bases, with 18 bases between. As DNA, the CDR3 is TGTGCCATCAGTCTCTTAGGCGCAACAGGAGAGCAGTTCTTC. This codes for CAISLLGATGEQFF.

This clonotype has at least ten counts. V gene TRBV15 combines with J gene TRBJ1-5; D is perhaps TRBD1 (5 bases). The CDR3 totals 12 residues. With 1 base removed from V and 10 bases from J, the gap between germline ends came to 8 bases. Germline-derived CDR1 and CDR2 are LNHNV and YYDKDF (reference sequence). As DNA, the CDR3 is TGTGCCACCAGCAGAGGCAGGGTACCCCAGCATTTT. This encodes CATSRGRVPQHF.

The chain is built from TRBV5-1 and TRBJ2-4; 7 bases match TRBD1. Per germline, CDR1 SGHRS and CDR2 YFSETQ. The CDR3 covers 18 residues. Trimming took 4 bases from V and 4 from J; bases not matched to a gene: 17. The CDR3 spells CASSLYPPGQSSKNIQYF. CDR3 bases: TGCGCCAGCAGCCTGTACCCGCCGGGACAGTCTTCTAAAAACATTCAGTACTTC.

This clonotype has at least ten counts. The chain carries TRBV12-3 or TRBV12-4 and TRBJ2-5; D perhaps matches TRBD2 (5 bases). V lost 0 bases and J lost 7, with 12 bases in between. The CDR3 sequence is 14 residues long. Written as DNA, the CDR3 is TGTGCCAGCAGTTTAGCCCCGACCGAGGGGACCCAGTACTTC. Protein sequence: CASSLAPTEGTQYF.

This clonotype was seen a few times. This chain joins TRBV18 and TRBJ1-1, with D possibly TRBD1 on 5 matching bases. The CDR3 consists of 15 residues. CDR1 is KGHSH and CDR2 is LQKENI in the germline V gene. Trimming shortened V by 4 bases and J by 6 bases, and 18 bases separated the two germline ends. The CDR3 nucleotides read TGTGCCAGCTCACGGGAAGGGGCACGGTCCGCTGAAGCTTTCTTT. It codes for CASSREGARSAEAFF.

This clonotype was seen more than once but under ten times. The chain uses TRBV27 and TRBJ2-7; 8 bases fit TRBD2. The CDR3 covers 15 residues. V dropped 2 bases and J dropped 3; count of bases not matched to a gene: 6. Germline V lookup: CDR1 MNHEY, CDR2 SMNVEV (reference sequence). CDR3 residues: CASSLRGSGIYEQYF. As DNA, the CDR3 is TGTGCCAGCAGTTTACGGGGTAGCGGGATCTACGAGCAGTACTTC.

This clonotype was recorded at least ten times. The CDR3 DNA reads TGCAGCGTTGAAGGGTGGAACACTGAAGCTTTCTTT. Translation: CSVEGWNTEAFF. V usage is TRBV29-1 and J usage is TRBJ1-1; no clear D. The CDR3 totals 12 residues. V shed 1 base and J shed 1 base, with 4 bases lying between them. Looked up from germline, CDR1 is SQVTM and CDR2 is ANQGSEA. The whole variable domain, filled in from reference TRBV29-1 and TRBJ1-1, reads SAVISQKPSRDICQRGTSLTIQCQVDSQVTMMFWYRQQPGQSLTLIATANQGSEATYESGFVIDKFPISRPNLTFSTLTVSNMSPEDSSIYLCSVEGWNTEAFFGQGTRLTVV.

V and J are TRBV5-1 and TRBJ2-1; 9 positions match TRBD2. The germline V gene encodes CDR1 SGHRS and CDR2 YFSETQ. V lost 4 bases and J lost 8; bases outside the gene matches: 16. There are 17 residues in the CDR3. The CDR3 sequence: CASSKGALAGATDEQFF. CDR3 nucleotides: TGCGCCAGCAGCAAGGGGGCCTTAGCGGGAGCTACTGATGAGCAGTTCTTC.

The J gene is TRBJ2-5, the V gene TRBV5-1; perhaps TRBD2 as D (6 bases). The CDR3 runs 15 residues. V lost 4 bases to trimming and J lost 5 bases, with 18 bases between them. CDR1 is SGHRS and CDR2 is YFSETQ in the germline V gene. The CDR3, as DNA: TGCGCCAGCAGCCCACGACTACCTCGGGGGGAGACCCAGTACTTC. Translation: CASSPRLPRGETQYF.

The gene calls are TRBV20-1 and TRBJ2-1; TRBD2 matches at 13 bases. The length of the CDR3 is 15 residues. V was pared by 5 bases and J by 8 bases, with 9 bases of the junction left unmatched. The germline V gene has CDR1 DFQATT and CDR2 SNEGSKA (reference sequence). CDR3: CSASILAGGRDEQFF. The CDR3 DNA follows: TGCAGTGCTTCTATACTAGCGGGGGGGCGGGATGAGCAGTTCTTC.

The genes are TRBV20-1 and TRBJ1-2; D perhaps matches TRBD1 (5 bases). The CDR3 runs to 15 residues. V was trimmed by 1 base and J by 2 bases, leaving 14 bases between them. Germline-derived CDR1 and CDR2 are DFQATT and SNEGSKA (reference sequence). The DNA for the CDR3 is TGCAGTGCTAGAGCCTCCGGGGGGTCGAACTATGGCTACACCTTC. Its translation is CSARASGGSNYGYTF.

This clonotype was observed many times. V gene TRBV5-5 combines with J gene TRBJ2-7; a possible D gene is TRBD1 (6 bases). This CDR3 spans 16 amino acids. Germline CDR1 reads SGHKS; CDR2 reads YYEKEE (reference sequence). V lost 1 base to trimming and J lost 2 bases, with 16 bases between them. This CDR3 reads CASSLRGGMGTYEQYF. The CDR3 nucleotides read TGTGCCAGCAGCTTGAGAGGGGGTATGGGTACCTACGAGCAGTACTTC.

This clonotype was counted between two and nine times. The chain recombines TRBV18 with TRBJ1-1; D possibly corresponds to TRBD1 (5 bases). Looked up from germline, CDR1 is KGHSH and CDR2 is LQKENI. V shed 4 bases and J shed 5 bases, with 8 bases lying between them. The CDR3 runs to 12 residues. The CDR3 sequence is CASSRQRTEAFF. Written as DNA, the CDR3 is TGTGCCAGCTCACGACAGAGAACTGAAGCTTTCTTT.

The CDR3 region is CASRSSVSYNEQFF. The CDR3 DNA is TGCGCCAGCAGATCTAGCGTTTCCTACAATGAGCAGTTCTTC. The chain is built from TRBV5-1 and TRBJ2-1, with D perhaps matching TRBD2 (6 bases). The V end was cut by 5 bases, the J end by 1 base, with 10 bases between. Germline V gives CDR1 SGHRS, CDR2 YFSETQ. The CDR3 contains 14 residues.